This T cell receptor beta chain was captured in a study of cytomegalovirus exposure and HLA in healthy donors. This clone appeared once. Its cognate antigen is unknown. Study-wide results and caveats: TCR beta chain V- and J-gene trimming was linked, in a later analysis, to a missense variant in DCLRE1C. Cytomegalovirus association was listed for around 170 TCR beta chains. The study carried out a later analysis of TCR beta sequences. It associated approximately 17,000 of them with specific HLA alleles at a false discovery rate of 0.05. A likely sequencing artifact accounted for one observed cluster of highly shared sequence variants.

CDR1 and CDR2 (germline): MNHEY, SVGAGI. This CDR3 is 14 amino acids long. V shed 6 bases and J 6 bases; nucleotides not matched to a gene: 6. PCR involved 60 Vbeta and 13 Jbeta primers. Generated by immunoSEQ multiplex PCR, the TCRdb table keeps only in-frame clones and is missing some. Of approximately 210,000 clones in the sample, 77% were seen once. Source material: PBMCs. This chain links TRBV6-5 with TRBJ2-3, with 10 bases that match TRBD2. This TCR came from a woman in her thirties in good health and CMV-seropositive. For the CDR3, the DNA is TGTGCCAGCAGGGAGCGGGAGGGCGTTGATACGCAGTATTTT. This sequence encodes CASREREGVDTQYF.